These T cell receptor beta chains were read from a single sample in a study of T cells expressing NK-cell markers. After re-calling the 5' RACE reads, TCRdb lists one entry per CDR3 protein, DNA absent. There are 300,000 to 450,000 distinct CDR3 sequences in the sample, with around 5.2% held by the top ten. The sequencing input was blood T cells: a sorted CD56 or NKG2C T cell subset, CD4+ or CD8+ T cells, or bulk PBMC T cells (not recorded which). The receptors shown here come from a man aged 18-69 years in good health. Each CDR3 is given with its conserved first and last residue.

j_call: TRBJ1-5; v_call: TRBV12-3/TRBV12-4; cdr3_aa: CASSLGTDINQPQHF
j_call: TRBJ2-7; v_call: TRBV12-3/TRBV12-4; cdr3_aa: CASSFAGQGGIPKVQYF
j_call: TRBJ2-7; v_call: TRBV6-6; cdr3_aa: CASSRLGLGEQYF
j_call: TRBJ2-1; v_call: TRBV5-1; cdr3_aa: CASSLVVDRGMFF
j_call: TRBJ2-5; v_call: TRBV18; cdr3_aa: CASSQETGGQETQYF
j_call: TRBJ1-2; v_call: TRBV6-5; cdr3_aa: CASSSPPGFQAESGYTF
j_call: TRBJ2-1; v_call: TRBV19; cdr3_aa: CASNALAGGDEQFF
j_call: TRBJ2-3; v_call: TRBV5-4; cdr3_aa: CASSLAILQGTDTQYF
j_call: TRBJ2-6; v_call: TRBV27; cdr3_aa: CASSLGRGRGANVLTF
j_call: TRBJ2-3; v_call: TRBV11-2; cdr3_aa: CASSQTSVGDTQYF
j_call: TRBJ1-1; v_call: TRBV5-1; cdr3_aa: CASSFNMNTEAFF
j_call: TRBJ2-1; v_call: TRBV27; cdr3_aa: CASNLLAGEVNEQFF
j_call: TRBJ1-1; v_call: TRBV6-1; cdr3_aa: CASSDYRMNTEAFF
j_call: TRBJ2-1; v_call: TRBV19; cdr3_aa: CASSRRDLPNEQFF
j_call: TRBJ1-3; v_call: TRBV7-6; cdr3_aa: CASSSTGGFGNTIYF
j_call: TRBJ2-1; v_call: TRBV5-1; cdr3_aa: CASSLVVRASQNNEQFF
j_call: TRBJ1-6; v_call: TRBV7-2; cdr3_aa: CASSLSMTDNSPLHF
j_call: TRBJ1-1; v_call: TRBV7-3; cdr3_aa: CASSSPGPRRTEAFF
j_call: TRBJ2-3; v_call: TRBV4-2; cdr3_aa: CASSQDAASYSTDTQYF
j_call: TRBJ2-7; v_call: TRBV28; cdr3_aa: CASRDTSEQYF
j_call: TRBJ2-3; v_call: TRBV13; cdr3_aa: CASSLEWGALWTDTQYF
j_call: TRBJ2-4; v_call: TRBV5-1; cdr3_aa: CASRADRGADIQYF
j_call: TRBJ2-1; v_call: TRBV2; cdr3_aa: CASLRGGSLNEQFF
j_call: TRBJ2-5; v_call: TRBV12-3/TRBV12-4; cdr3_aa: CASSLGDSSQETQYF
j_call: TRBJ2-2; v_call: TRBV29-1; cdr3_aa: CSAVATNTGELFF
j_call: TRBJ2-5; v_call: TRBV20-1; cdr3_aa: CSLAGQETQYF
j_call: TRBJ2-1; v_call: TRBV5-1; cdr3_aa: CASSLDRTGAVEQFF
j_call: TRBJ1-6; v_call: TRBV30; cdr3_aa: CAWSIGQSGSPLHF
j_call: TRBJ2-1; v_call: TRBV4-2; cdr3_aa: CASSPMGVYNEQFF
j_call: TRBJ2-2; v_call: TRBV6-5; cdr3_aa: CASRLDRGGTGELFF
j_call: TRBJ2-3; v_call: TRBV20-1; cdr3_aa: CSATPGVPFTDTQYF
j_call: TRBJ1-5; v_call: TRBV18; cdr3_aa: CASSPRTGGNSNQPQHF
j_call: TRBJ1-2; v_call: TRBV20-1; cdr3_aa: CSARESGVNYGYTF
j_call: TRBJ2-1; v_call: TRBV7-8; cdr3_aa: CASSSGTRVGYNEQFF
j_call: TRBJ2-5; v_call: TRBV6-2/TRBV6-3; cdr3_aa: CASSGWPSGAETQYF
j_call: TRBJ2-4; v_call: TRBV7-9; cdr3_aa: CASSLLRGGPNIQYF
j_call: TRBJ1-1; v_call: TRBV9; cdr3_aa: CASSVGGGRGLSDTEAFF
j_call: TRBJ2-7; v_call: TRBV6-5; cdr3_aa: CASSYSTAFYEQYF
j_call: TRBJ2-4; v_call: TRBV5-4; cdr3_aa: CASSLIGSKNIQYF
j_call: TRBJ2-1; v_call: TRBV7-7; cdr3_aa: CASSLGTSGGHEQFF
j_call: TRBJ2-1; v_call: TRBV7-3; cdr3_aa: CASSSKRGSNNEQFF
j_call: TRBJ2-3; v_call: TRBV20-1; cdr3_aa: CSARPGTRLGVAQYF
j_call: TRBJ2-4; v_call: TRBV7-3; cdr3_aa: CASSFGRGGKNIQYF
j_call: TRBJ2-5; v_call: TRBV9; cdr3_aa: CASSVSFRETQYF
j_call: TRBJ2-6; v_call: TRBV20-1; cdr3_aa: CSARGPYSGANVLTF
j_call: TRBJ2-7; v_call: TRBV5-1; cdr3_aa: CASSLGAYEQYF
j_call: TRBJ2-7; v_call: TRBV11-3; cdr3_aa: CAGNRGSSYEQYF
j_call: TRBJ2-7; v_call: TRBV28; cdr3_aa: CASRPTSGGAYEQYF
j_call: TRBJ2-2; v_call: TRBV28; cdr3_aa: CASASRRAGGVGGELFF
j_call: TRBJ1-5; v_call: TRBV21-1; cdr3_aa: CASSLRCRGGNQPQHF
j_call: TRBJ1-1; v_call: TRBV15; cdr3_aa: CATLLMGQGTTEAFF